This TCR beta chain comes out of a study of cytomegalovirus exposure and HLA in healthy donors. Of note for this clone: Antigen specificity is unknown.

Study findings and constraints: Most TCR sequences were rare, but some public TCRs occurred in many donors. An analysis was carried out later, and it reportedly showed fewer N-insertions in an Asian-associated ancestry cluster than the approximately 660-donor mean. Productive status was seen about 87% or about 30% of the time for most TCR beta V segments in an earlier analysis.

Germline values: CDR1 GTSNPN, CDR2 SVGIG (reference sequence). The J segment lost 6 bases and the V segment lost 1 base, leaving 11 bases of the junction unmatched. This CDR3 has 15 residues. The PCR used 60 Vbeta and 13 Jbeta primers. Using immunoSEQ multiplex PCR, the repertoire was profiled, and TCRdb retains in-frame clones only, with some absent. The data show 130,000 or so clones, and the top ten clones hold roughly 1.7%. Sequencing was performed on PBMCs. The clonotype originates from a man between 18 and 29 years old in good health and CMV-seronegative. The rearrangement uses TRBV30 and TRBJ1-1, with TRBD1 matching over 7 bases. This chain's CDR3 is CAWSASWDSSSEAFF. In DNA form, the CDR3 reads TGTGCCTGGAGTGCCTCTTGGGACAGCAGCTCTGAAGCTTTCTTT.